This is a list of T cell receptor beta chains from one sample in a study of neurological immune-mediated disorders. TCRdb recomputed calls from the 5' RACE reads with MiXCR, one row per CDR3 protein. The sample consists of 72,000 or so distinct CDR3 sequences, 17% of them appearing once. The material sequenced was PBMCs. These receptors were taken from a woman aged 40 to 50 in good health. Each CDR3 is given with its conserved first and last residue. The D gene is left open where the match is weak. Only part of the rows carry a size: once, few, many, or a class if the clone is expanded.

>TRBJ2-1|TRBV7-2|NA|many
TGTGCCAGCAGCTTGTCATGGAGGGGGGAGGAGTTCTTC
CASSLSWRGEEFF
>TRBJ2-3|TRBV27|TRBD2|many
TGTGCCAGCAGTTCCCTGGGACTAGCGGGAACCCTCTTCGATACGCAGTATTTT
CASSSLGLAGTLFDTQYF
>TRBJ2-3|TRBV20-1|NA|many
TGCAGTGCTAGCCGTCCTAACAGGGTGGATACGCAGTATTTT
CSASRPNRVDTQYF
>TRBJ1-1|TRBV12-3/TRBV12-4|NA|many
TGTGCCAGCAGTTTAGCGGGAGGGCCCCCTGAAGCTTTCTTT
CASSLAGGPPEAFF
>TRBJ2-1|TRBV10-3|TRBD1|many
TGTGCCATCAGTGAGGACCCCGCAGGGGGCAATGAGCAGTTCTTC
CAISEDPAGGNEQFF
>TRBJ2-5|TRBV20-1|TRBD2|many
TGCAGTGCTAGAGGCCCGACTAGCGGGGGAATTCGGGAGACCCAGTACTTC
CSARGPTSGGIRETQYF
>TRBJ1-5|TRBV20-1|TRBD1|few
TGCAGTGCAGGGACAGGAAGCAATCAGCCCCAGCATTTT
CSAGTGSNQPQHF
>TRBJ2-7|TRBV4-1|NA|many
TGCGCCAGCAGCCCCCGGGACTCCTCCTACGAGCAGTACTTC
CASSPRDSSYEQYF
>TRBJ1-1|TRBV28|NA|many
TGTGCCAGCAGTTTATCCGGGGGAGTGTACACTGAAGCTTTCTTT
CASSLSGGVYTEAFF
>TRBJ1-3|TRBV7-2|NA|many
TGTGCCAGCAGCTCGAGGGGAGGTTTTGGAAACACCATATATTTT
CASSSRGGFGNTIYF
>TRBJ2-2|TRBV29-1|NA|many
TGCAGCGTTGGGTGGGGGCGCACCGGGGAGCTGTTTTTT
CSVGWGRTGELFF
>TRBJ1-4|TRBV5-1|NA|many
TGCGCCAGCAGCTTGTCCAACACAGGGAACGCCAATGAAAAACTGTTTTTT
CASSLSNTGNANEKLFF
>TRBJ2-2|TRBV9|TRBD2|many
TGTGCCAGCAGCGACCGGACTAGCGGGGTACCCGGGGAGCTGTTTTTT
CASSDRTSGVPGELFF
>TRBJ1-1|TRBV7-8|NA|many
TGTGCCAGCAGCTACCCCCCGGGTTTGAACACTGAAGCTTTCTTT
CASSYPPGLNTEAFF
>TRBJ2-2|TRBV4-3|TRBD2|many
TGCGCCAGCAGCCAAGATAGTCCAGGGGACGGCGGGGGGGTTTCCACCGGGGAGCTGTTTTTT
CASSQDSPGDGGGVSTGELFF
>TRBJ1-2|TRBV10-1|NA|many
TGCGCCAGCAGTGATAAGACCCACAAAGGAGGATATGGCTACACCTTC
CASSDKTHKGGYGYTF
>TRBJ2-2|TRBV6-5|NA|many
TGTGCCAGCAGTTACAGGGGCACCGGGGAGCTGTTTTTT
CASSYRGTGELFF
>TRBJ1-1|TRBV5-1|TRBD1|NA
TGCGCCAGCAGCCCGAGGACAGGACTCGCTGAAGCTTTCTTT
CASSPRTGLAEAFF
>TRBJ2-7|TRBV20-1|TRBD1|many
TGCAGTGCTAGCGACAGGGTCTCCTACGAGCAGTACTTC
CSASDRVSYEQYF
>TRBJ1-5|TRBV20-1|NA|NA
TGCAGTGTACCAGGGGCCCGGGGAGCCCAGCATTTT
CSVPGARGAQHF
>TRBJ1-5|TRBV4-1|NA|many
TGCGCCAGCAGCCAAGATCTTTTAGGCATAAGGAAAGATAGCAATCAGCCCCAGCATTTT
CASSQDLLGIRKDSNQPQHF
>TRBJ1-1|TRBV14|NA|many
TGTGCCAGCAGCGCGACGAACACTGAAGCTTTCTTT
CASSATNTEAFF
>TRBJ2-3|TRBV7-2|TRBD2|many
TGTGCCAGCAGCGCTAGCGGGGGGAACACAGATACGCAGTATTTT
CASSASGGNTDTQYF
>TRBJ1-1|TRBV29-1|NA|many
TGCAGCGTTGAAGGGTTTGAAATGGGCAGGGGAAGTTCTGAAGCTTTCTTT
CSVEGFEMGRGSSEAFF
>TRBJ2-5|TRBV27|NA|many
TGTGCCAGCAGTTTAACGGGGGGCGGGGAGACCCAGTACTTC
CASSLTGGGETQYF
>TRBJ2-2|TRBV10-3|NA|many
TGTGCCATCAGTGAGGAAGTCCAGTCAGAGCTGTTTTTT
CAISEEVQSELFF
>TRBJ1-5|TRBV10-3|TRBD1|many
TGTGCCAGCGGGACAGATCCCAATCAGCCCCAGCATTTT
CASGTDPNQPQHF
>TRBJ2-1|TRBV20-1|TRBD2|many
TGCAGTGCTAGACTCCACGGGGGGATAGGAACCTACAATGAGCAGTTCTTC
CSARLHGGIGTYNEQFF
>TRBJ1-2|TRBV4-1|NA|many
TGCGCCAGCAGCCAAGTTAGGCAATTTGGCTACACCTTC
CASSQVRQFGYTF
>TRBJ1-2|TRBV12-3/TRBV12-4|TRBD1|NA
TGTGCCAGCATTACCGACAGGGATTTTGGTGGCTACACCTTC
CASITDRDFGGYTF
>TRBJ1-1|TRBV5-1|TRBD1|NA
TGCGCCAGCAGCATTTCCAGGGGGGCGGGCACTGAAGCTTTCTTT
CASSISRGAGTEAFF
>TRBJ2-2|TRBV6-2/TRBV6-3|NA|many
TGTGCCAGCAGTTACACAACCGGGGAGCTGTTTTTT
CASSYTTGELFF
>TRBJ2-3|TRBV5-1|NA|many
TGCGCCAGCAGCTTTGGCATATCCACAGATACGCAGTATTTT
CASSFGISTDTQYF
>TRBJ2-2|TRBV6-2/TRBV6-3|NA|NA
TGTGCCAGCGCGTGGACCGGGGAGCTGTTTTTT
CASAWTGELFF
>TRBJ2-3|TRBV12-3/TRBV12-4|NA|many
TGTGCCAGCAGTCCGGGGGGTAGGGGGGGGGCCGGGGATACGCAGTATTTT
CASSPGGRGGAGDTQYF
>TRBJ2-1|TRBV12-3/TRBV12-4|NA|many
TGTGCCAGCAGTAGGGCGGGCAGCAATGAGCAGTTCTTC
CASSRAGSNEQFF
>TRBJ1-5|TRBV2|TRBD1|many
TGTGCCAGCAGTTTACAGGGGGCTGGCAATCAGCCCCAGCATTTT
CASSLQGAGNQPQHF
>TRBJ2-1|TRBV20-1|TRBD2|many
TGCAGTGCTAGAGATCAGTGGGCTAGCGGGGGGCATGAGCAGTTCTTC
CSARDQWASGGHEQFF
>TRBJ2-1|TRBV7-8|TRBD2|NA
TGTGCCAGAAGCGGGGCGGCCCTGTCACGGGGCAATGAGCAGTTCTTC
CARSGAALSRGNEQFF
>TRBJ2-3|TRBV20-1|NA|many
TGCAGTGCTAGAGATTACAGGGAGAAGTCAGATACGCAGTATTTT
CSARDYREKSDTQYF
>TRBJ1-1|TRBV5-1|NA|many
TGCGCCAGCAGCTTTTACAGGGATAGGGACACTGAAGCTTTCTTT
CASSFYRDRDTEAFF
>TRBJ1-5|TRBV7-9|NA|many
TGTGCCAGCAGCTACGAAGGGTTAAATCAGCCCCAGCATTTT
CASSYEGLNQPQHF
>TRBJ2-7|TRBV6-2/TRBV6-3|NA|NA
TGTGCCAACAGTTATTTATCCGTTGTGTTCTCCGAGCAGTACTTC
CANSYLSVVFSEQYF
>TRBJ2-2|TRBV2|NA|many
TGTGCCAGCACCTTAGACTCTTTCACCGGGGAGCTGTTTTTT
CASTLDSFTGELFF
>TRBJ2-1|TRBV20-1|NA|many
TGCAGTGCTAGAACCCAAGGTGGAGGGCTCAATGAGCAGTTCTTC
CSARTQGGGLNEQFF
>TRBJ1-3|TRBV6-6|NA|NA
TGTGCCAGCAGTTACGGGTGGGAGATAATCTCTGGAAACACCATATATTTT
CASSYGWEIISGNTIYF
>TRBJ2-2|TRBV11-3|NA|NA
TGTGCCAGCAGCTTGAGGACTACTACCGGGGAGCTGTTTTTT
CASSLRTTTGELFF
>TRBJ1-2|TRBV5-5|TRBD1|many
TGTGCCAGCAGCTTTGATGGGACAGCCTATGGCTACACCTTC
CASSFDGTAYGYTF
>TRBJ2-1|TRBV7-3|TRBD1|NA
TGTGCCAGCAGCTTAGCCGGGACAGGGGGCGGCAATGAGCAGTTCTTC
CASSLAGTGGGNEQFF
>TRBJ2-1|TRBV20-1|NA|NA
TGCAGTGCTAGGAGACTTAGCTCCTACAATGAGCAGTTCTTC
CSARRLSSYNEQFF
>TRBJ2-5|TRBV7-8|NA|many
TGTGCCAGCAGCTTGGGACGAGAGACCCAGTACTTC
CASSLGRETQYF
>TRBJ1-2|TRBV20-1|NA|many
TGCAGTGCTAGAAAACCGGGACTCAGAAACAACTATGGCTACACCTTC
CSARKPGLRNNYGYTF
>TRBJ2-1|TRBV5-1|NA|many
TGCGCCAGCAGCTCCGGATCGACTAGGGGGAATGAGCAGTTCTTC
CASSSGSTRGNEQFF
>TRBJ1-5|TRBV20-1|TRBD1|many
TGCAGTGCTACTACAGGGGGCCGTCAGCCCCAGCATTTT
CSATTGGRQPQHF
>TRBJ2-5|TRBV19|TRBD2|once
TGTGCCAGTAATGACCTAGCGGGGGATGAGACCCAGTACTTC
CASNDLAGDETQYF